The TCR beta chain under discussion was sequenced for a study of shared T cell receptors in the human thymus. The ends lost 1 base at V and 4 bases at J; junction bases unmatched: 11. From germline, CDR1 is LGHNA and CDR2 YNFKEQ. This CDR3 contains 18 residues. This clone was detected only once. Clones were sequenced by immunoSEQ multiplex PCR, and TCRdb holds only the in-frame ones, with some missing. Of fewer than 700,000 clones listed, more than 75% are singletons. These same data were also listed under a study on human thymus T cells.

The sequence came from a boy in the first two years of life with a congenital heart defect. The sample consisted of thymocytes. The rearrangement uses TRBV4-2 and TRBJ2-7; 12 bases are a match to TRBD2. CDR3 bases: TGTGCCAGCAGCCAAGGGACTAGCGGGATCCCTTACGGATACGAGCAGTACTTC. This sequence encodes CASSQGTSGIPYGYEQYF.